The source of this TCR beta chain is a study of beta chain features in type 1 diabetes (dated by TCRdb to the late 2010s). Some background on the complete study: Mean age, gender distribution, total cell number and subset yield did not differ between patients and healthy donors. A total of approximately 100 million sorted cells were examined across all samples, and the number of cells per subset was strongly correlated with RNA yield. In the study, TCRB repertoires of sorted circulating CD4+ T cell subsets from recently diagnosed type 1 diabetes patients were compared with those of matched healthy donors. Whereas all 30 or so donors provided naive and central memory subsets, regulatory and stem cell-like memory subsets were isolated from just 8 patients and about eight healthy donors. Here is what the overall study found, with its caveats: In all four CD4+ subsets, TCRB CDR3 length was moderately but significantly shorter in type 1 diabetes patients. At VDJ recombination sites, patients with type 1 diabetes made fewer insertions and deleted more nucleotides, a pattern implying thymic rearrangement abnormalities. Sequencing cDNA rather than genomic DNA could over-represent highly expressing activated cells, although activation and CD3 levels did not differ between groups. The naive, central memory and regulatory TCRB repertoires appeared to resemble one another more closely among patients than among healthy donors. Shorter templates might have been favored by PCR, but patient and control samples were amplified and corrected together, so both groups would have been affected equally by any skew. Only small numbers of individuals were included in the HLA sub-analyses, which left unresolved whether HLA type had any influence on TCRB rearrangement.

A single peripheral blood draw of 95 to 150 mL on average was collected from each donor into heparinised tubes. Using a panel that included CD45RO, CCR7, CD25, CD127, CD95 and CD27, naive, central memory, regulatory and stem cell-like memory CD4+ T cells were sorted on a BD FACSAria II. A purity above 98% was achieved for all sorted populations. PBMCs were isolated immediately by Lymphoprep density gradient centrifugation and stained directly without culture. So that batch effects would be minimized, each experiment stained and sorted samples in pairs, pairing one healthy donor with one patient. All of the isolated RNA was reverse transcribed with the High Capacity cDNA Reverse Transcription Kit, so expressed TCRB transcripts were sequenced. Naive, central memory and regulatory T cell samples underwent deep immunoSEQ sequencing, averaging roughly 3.4 million total reads per sample. After sorted cells were lysed in RLT buffer, RNA was extracted with DNase-treated RNeasy Micro or Mini kits, with the choice depending on cell number. To prevent cross-contamination, each cell subset was processed individually, whereas patient and healthy donor samples were processed jointly. Using the immunoSEQ multiplex PCR, TCRB sequences were amplified from cDNA into 87-bp fragments spanning the CDR3 region. The amplicons were sequenced using the Illumina HiSeq platform. The authors' pipeline ran thus. Synthetic template baselines were used to correct PCR bias computationally, reads within Hamming distance 2 were collapsed together, and singletons that could not be merged were discarded. Reads were aligned to IMGT to assign V, D and J genes, CDR3 length, and insertions or deletions at six rearrangement sites. Within each subset, clonotype counts were normalized to sorted cell number, and only after that were true diversity and Gini coefficients computed with the tcR R package. The overlap coefficient, calculated on TCRB nucleotide sequences, was used to quantify repertoire sharing. As a proxy for the pre-selection repertoire, out-of-frame TCRB sequences from naive cells were analyzed. Here the immuneACCESS table is served through TCRdb, limited to in-frame sequences with V and J called. Missing clones are a known gap in these copies; in checked studies unresolved V genes cover under half, and the rest lacks a known reason. V and J calls and clone size follow that table, whereas D and trimming were derived from the DNA. The sample contains a few hundred thousand clones, over 11% of them found a single time. The top ten constitute approximately 0.021% of the sample.

V lost 2 bases and J lost 4 bases; the stretch between them is 9 bases long. From cysteine to phenylalanine, the CDR3 is 14 amino acids long. CDR3 DNA only is kept here, 42 bases in frame from base 1. The germline V gene yields LGHNA for CDR1 and YNFKEQ for CDR2. Of note for this clone: Its antigen is still unknown. Base qualities are not recorded, but no much larger clone differs from it by a single base.

The specimen was naive CD4+ T cells from blood. What the cell subset or site label conveys for this sample: true naive CD4+ T cells. This receptor was obtained from a young man with type 1 diabetes. This receptor chain uses TRBV4-2 and TRBJ1-3; there is no confident call for the D gene. The DNA sequence is as follows: TGTGCCAGCAGCCAAACAGATTGGGGAAACACCATATATTTT. Translated, it gives CASSQTDWGNTIYF.